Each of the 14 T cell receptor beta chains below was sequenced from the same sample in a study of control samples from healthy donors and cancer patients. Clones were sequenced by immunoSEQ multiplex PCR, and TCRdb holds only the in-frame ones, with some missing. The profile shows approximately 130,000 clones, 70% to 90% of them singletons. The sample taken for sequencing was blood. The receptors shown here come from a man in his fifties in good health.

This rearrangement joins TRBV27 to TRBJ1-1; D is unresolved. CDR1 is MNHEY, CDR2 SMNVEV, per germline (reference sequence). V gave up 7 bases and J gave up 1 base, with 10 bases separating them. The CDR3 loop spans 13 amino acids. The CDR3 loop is CASNPTGNTEAFF. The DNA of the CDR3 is TGTGCCAGCAACCCCACGGGGAACACTGAAGCTTTCTTT.

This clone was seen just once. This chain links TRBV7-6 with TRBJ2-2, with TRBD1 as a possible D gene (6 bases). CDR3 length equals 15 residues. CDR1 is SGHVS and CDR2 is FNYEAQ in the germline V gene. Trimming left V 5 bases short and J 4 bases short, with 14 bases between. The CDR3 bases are TGTGCCAGCAGCCCAAGGACAGAGACCACCGGGGAGCTGTTTTTT. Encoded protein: CASSPRTETTGELFF.

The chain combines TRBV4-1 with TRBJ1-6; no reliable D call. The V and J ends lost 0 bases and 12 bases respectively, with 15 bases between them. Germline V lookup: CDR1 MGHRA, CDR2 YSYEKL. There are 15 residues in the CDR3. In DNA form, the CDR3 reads TGCGCCAGCAGCCAAGAGGGTCCGGGAATACGACCCCTCCACTTT. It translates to CASSQEGPGIRPLHF.

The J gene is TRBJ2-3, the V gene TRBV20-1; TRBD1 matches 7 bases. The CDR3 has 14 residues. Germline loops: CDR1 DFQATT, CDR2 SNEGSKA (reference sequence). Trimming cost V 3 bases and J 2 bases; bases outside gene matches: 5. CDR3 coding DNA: TGCAGTGCTAGTACCACAGGGGACACAGATACGCAGTATTTT. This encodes CSASTTGDTDTQYF.

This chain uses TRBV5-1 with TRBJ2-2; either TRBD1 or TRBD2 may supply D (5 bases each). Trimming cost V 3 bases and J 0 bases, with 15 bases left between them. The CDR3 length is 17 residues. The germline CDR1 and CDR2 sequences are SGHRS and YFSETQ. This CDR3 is CASSYLPGRSNTGELFF. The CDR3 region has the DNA TGCGCCAGCAGCTACTTACCGGGACGGTCGAACACCGGGGAGCTGTTTTTT.

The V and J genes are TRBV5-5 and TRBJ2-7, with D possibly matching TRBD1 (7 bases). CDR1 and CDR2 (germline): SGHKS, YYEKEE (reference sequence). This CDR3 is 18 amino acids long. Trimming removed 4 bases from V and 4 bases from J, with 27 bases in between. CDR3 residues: CASSPSGTVPRGIYEQYF. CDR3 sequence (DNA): TGTGCCAGCAGCCCATCCGGGACAGTGCCCCGGGGGATATACGAGCAGTACTTC.

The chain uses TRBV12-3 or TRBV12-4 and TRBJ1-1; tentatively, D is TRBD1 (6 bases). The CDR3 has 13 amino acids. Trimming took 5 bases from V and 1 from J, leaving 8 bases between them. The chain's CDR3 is CASSPGQNTEAFF. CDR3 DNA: TGTGCCAGCAGTCCGGGACAGAACACTGAAGCTTTCTTT.

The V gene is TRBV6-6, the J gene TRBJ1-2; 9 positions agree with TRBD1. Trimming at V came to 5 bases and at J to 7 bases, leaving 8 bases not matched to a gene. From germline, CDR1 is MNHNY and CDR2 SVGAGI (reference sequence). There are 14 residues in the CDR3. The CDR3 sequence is CASSQGQGLGGYTF. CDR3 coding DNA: TGTGCCAGCAGTCAAGGACAGGGGTTAGGTGGCTACACCTTC.

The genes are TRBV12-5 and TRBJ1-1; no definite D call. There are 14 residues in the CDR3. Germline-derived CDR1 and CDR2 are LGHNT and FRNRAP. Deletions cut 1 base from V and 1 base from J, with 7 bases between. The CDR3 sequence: CASGLEAGNTEAFF. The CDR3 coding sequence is TGTGCTAGTGGTTTGGAAGCAGGGAACACTGAAGCTTTCTTT.

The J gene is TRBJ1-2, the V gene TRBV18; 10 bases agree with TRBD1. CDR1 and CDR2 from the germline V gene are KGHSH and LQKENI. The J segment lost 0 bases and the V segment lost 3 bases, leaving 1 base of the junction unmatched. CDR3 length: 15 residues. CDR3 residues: CASSPGQGANYGYTF. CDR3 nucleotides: TGTGCCAGCTCACCCGGACAGGGGGCTAACTATGGCTACACCTTC.

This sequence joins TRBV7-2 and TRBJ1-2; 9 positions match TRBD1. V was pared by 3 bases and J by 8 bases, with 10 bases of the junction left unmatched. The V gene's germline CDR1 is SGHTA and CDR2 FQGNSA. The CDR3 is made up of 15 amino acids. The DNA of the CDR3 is TGTGCCAGCAGCTTCCCGGGACAGGGACACAAAGGCTACACCTTC. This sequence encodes CASSFPGQGHKGYTF.

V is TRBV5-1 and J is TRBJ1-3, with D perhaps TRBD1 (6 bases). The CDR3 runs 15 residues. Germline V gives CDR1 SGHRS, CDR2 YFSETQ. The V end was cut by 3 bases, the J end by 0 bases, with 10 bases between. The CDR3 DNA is TGCGCCAGCAGCTCGGGACATAACTCTGGAAACACCATATATTTT. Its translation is CASSSGHNSGNTIYF.

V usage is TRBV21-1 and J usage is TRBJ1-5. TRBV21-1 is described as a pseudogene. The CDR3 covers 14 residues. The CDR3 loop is CASSKVSRNQPQHF. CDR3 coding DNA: TGTGCCAGCAGCAAAGTAAGTCGGAATCAGCCCCAGCATTTT.

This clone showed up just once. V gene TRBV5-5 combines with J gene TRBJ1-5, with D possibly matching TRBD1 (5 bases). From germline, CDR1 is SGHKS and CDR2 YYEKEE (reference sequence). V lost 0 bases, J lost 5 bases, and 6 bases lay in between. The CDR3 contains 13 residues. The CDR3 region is CASSLGRDQPQHF. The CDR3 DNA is TGTGCCAGCAGCTTGGGCAGGGATCAGCCCCAGCATTTT. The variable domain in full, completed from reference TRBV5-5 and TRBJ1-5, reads DAGVTQSPTHLIKTRGQQVTLRCSPISGHKSVSWYQQVLGQGPQFIFQYYEKEERGRGNFPDRFSARQFPNYSSELNVNALLLGDSALYLCASSLGRDQPQHFGDGTRLSIL.